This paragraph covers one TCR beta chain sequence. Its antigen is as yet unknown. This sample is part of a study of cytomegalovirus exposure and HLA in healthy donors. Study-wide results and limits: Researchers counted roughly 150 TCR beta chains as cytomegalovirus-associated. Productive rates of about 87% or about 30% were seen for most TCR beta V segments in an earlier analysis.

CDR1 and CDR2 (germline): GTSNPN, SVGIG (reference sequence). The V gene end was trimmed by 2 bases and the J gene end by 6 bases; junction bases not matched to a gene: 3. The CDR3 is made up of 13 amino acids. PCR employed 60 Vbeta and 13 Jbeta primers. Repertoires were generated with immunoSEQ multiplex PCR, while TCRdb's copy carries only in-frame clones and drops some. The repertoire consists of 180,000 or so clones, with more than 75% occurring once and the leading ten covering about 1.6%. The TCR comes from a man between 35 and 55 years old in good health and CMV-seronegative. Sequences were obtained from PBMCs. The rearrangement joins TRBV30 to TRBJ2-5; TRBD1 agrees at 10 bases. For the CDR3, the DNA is TGTGCCTGGAGTCGGGGACAGGGGAAGACCCAGTACTTC. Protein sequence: CAWSRGQGKTQYF.